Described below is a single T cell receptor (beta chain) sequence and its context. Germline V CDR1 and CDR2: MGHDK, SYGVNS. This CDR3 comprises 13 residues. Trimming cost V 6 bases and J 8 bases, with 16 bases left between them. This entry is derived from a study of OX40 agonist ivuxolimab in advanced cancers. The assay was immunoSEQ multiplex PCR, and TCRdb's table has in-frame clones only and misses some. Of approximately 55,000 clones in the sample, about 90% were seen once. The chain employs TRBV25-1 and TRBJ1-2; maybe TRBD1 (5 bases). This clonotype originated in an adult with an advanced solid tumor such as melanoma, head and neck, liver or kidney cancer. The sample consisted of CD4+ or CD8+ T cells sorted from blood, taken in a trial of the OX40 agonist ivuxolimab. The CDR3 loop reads CASSPTALGGYTF. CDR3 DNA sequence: TGTGCCAGCAGCCCGACAGCATTGGGGGGCTACACCTTC.